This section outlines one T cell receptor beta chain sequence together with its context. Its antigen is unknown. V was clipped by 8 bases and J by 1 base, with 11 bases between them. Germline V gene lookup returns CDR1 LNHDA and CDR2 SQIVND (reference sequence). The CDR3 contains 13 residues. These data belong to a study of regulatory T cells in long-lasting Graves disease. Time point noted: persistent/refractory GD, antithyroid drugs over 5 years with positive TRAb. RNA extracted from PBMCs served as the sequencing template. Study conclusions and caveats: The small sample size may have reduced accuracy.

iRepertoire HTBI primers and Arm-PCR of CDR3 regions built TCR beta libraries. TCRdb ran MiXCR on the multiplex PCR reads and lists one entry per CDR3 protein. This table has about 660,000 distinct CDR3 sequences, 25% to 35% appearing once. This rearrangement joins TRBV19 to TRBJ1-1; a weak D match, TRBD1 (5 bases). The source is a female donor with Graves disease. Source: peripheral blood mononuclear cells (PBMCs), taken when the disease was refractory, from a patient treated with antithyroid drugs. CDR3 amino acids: CASGGQGNTEAFF. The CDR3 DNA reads TGTGCCAGTGGTGGGCAGGGGAACACTGAAGCTTTCTTT. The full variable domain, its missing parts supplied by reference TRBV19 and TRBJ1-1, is DGGITQSPKYLFRKEGQNVTLSCEQNLNHDAMYWYRQDPGQGLRLIYYSQIVNDFQKGDIAEGYSVSREKKESFPLTVTSAQKNPTAFYLCASGGQGNTEAFFGQGTRLTVV.